Each of the 24 T cell receptor beta chains below was sequenced from the same sample in a study of blood T cell repertoires in COVID-19. Here immunoSEQ multiplex PCR was the method, and the copy in TCRdb shows in-frame clones only, minus some. This table has roughly 150,000 clones, around 80% appearing once. Sequencing used PBMCs or T cells enriched from blood (not recorded which). Every receptor here comes from a man in his 70s who had been exposed to COVID-19.

In DNA form, the CDR3 reads TGTGCCAGCAGTTTAATCGGCAGGGCAGGAAACACCATATATTTT. It codes for CASSLIGRAGNTIYF. The chain combines TRBV28 with TRBJ1-3, with D possibly matching TRBD1 (5 bases). The length of the CDR3 is 15 residues. V shed 2 bases and J shed 4 bases, with 12 bases lying between them. Germline assignment: CDR1 MDHEN and CDR2 SYDVKM.

The chain joins TRBV6-5 to TRBJ2-4; weak D call: TRBD1 (6 bases). The germline CDR1 and CDR2 sequences are MNHEY and SVGAGI. V gave up 7 bases and J gave up 6 bases, with 16 bases separating them. This CDR3 has 14 residues. The CDR3 reads CASTTGQGRNIQYF. The DNA for the CDR3 is TGTGCCAGCACTACGGGACAAGGGAGAAACATTCAGTACTTC.

Note on this clone: The same CDR3 arises from other DNA sequences in this sample as well. This chain uses TRBV28 with TRBJ2-1; D is perhaps TRBD2 (5 bases). V was shortened by 5 bases and J by 2 bases, with 13 bases between the two germline ends. CDR3 size: 15 residues. CDR1 and CDR2 (germline): MDHEN, SYDVKM. CDR3 DNA sequence: TGTGCCAGCAGTCGGACGTCCGGGGCCTACAATGAGCAGTTCTTC. Its protein product is CASSRTSGAYNEQFF.

The chain has TRBV6-1 and TRBJ2-1; TRBD2 matches at 7 bases. CDR3 size: 17 residues. From germline, CDR1 is MNHNS and CDR2 SASEGT. V trimming: 4 bases; J trimming: 7 bases; junction bases outside the gene matches: 16. For the CDR3, the DNA is TGTGCCAGCAGTGCGCGTCCGGGCCCCTCGGGGGGAAATGAGCAGTTCTTC. Its protein product is CASSARPGPSGGNEQFF.

This clone was detected only once. The rearrangement uses TRBV19 and TRBJ2-3; 7 bases agree with TRBD1. Germline CDR1 reads LNHDA; CDR2 reads SQIVND (reference sequence). This CDR3 is 15 amino acids long. Losses at the gene ends were 3 bases for V and 3 bases for J; bases not matched to a gene: 6. The CDR3 loop is CASSIYRGLTDTQYF. The CDR3 region has the DNA TGTGCCAGTAGTATCTACAGGGGATTGACAGATACGCAGTATTTT.

With respect to this clone: The sample has other DNA sequences that encode this CDR3 too. The chain combines TRBV2 with TRBJ1-6; D gene ambiguous. V lost 6 bases and J lost 2, with 5 bases in between. Germline CDR1 SNHLY, CDR2 FYNNEI. CDR3 length: 13 residues. CDR3 sequence: CASRGAYNSPLHF. In DNA, the CDR3 is TGTGCCAGCAGGGGAGCCTATAATTCACCCCTCCACTTT.

The gene calls are TRBV6-2 or TRBV6-3 and TRBJ1-6; no clear D. This CDR3 comprises 16 residues. V was pared by 6 bases and J by 7 bases, with 19 bases between. Germline CDR1 MNHEY, CDR2 SVGEGT. The CDR3: CASSLRAGVRNSPLHF. The CDR3 bases are TGTGCCAGCAGCTTGCGGGCAGGAGTGAGGAATTCACCCCTCCACTTT.

V usage is TRBV5-1 and J usage is TRBJ2-6; no clear D gene. V was trimmed by 3 bases and J by 0 bases, leaving 7 bases between them. Germline assignment: CDR1 SGHRS and CDR2 YFSETQ. The CDR3 is 15 amino acids. As DNA, the CDR3 is TGCGCCAGCAGCTCCACTACCTCTGGGGCCAACGTCCTGACTTTC. Protein: CASSSTTSGANVLTF.

This CDR3 reads CASSGSGSGNTIYF. In DNA, the CDR3 is TGTGCCAGCAGTGGGTCGGGTTCTGGAAACACCATATATTTT. The chain joins TRBV2 to TRBJ1-3; no definite D call. Germline CDR1 SNHLY, CDR2 FYNNEI. Trimming took 4 bases from V and 1 from J, leaving 8 bases between them. This CDR3 is 14 amino acids long.

The V gene is TRBV5-5, the J gene TRBJ2-1; the match to TRBD1 covers 10 bases. V shed 5 bases, J shed 7 bases, and the junction held 6 bases outside the gene matches. Germline V gives CDR1 SGHKS, CDR2 YYEKEE (reference sequence). This CDR3 is 14 amino acids long. CDR3 amino acids: CASSRQGARNEQFF. The CDR3 DNA reads as TGTGCCAGCAGTCGACAGGGGGCTAGGAATGAGCAGTTCTTC.

This clone is a singleton in its sample. This chain uses TRBV27 with TRBJ2-7; 10 bases line up with TRBD2. CDR3 length: 14 residues. CDR1 MNHEY and CDR2 SMNVEV come from the germline V gene (reference sequence). Trimming took 3 bases from V and 5 from J; bases not matched to a gene: 4. DNA of the CDR3: TGTGCCAGCAGTTTGGGGCTAGCGGGAGACGAGCAGTACTTC. It is translated as CASSLGLAGDEQYF.

J is TRBJ1-4 and V is TRBV4-3; possible D gene TRBD1, 5 bases. Trimming pared 0 bases from V and 10 bases from J, leaving 12 bases between. The CDR3 is 14 amino acids. Germline assignment: CDR1 LGHNA and CDR2 YSLEER. The CDR3 loop reads CASSQDFQGGKLFF. The CDR3 DNA reads as TGCGCCAGCAGCCAAGATTTCCAGGGTGGAAAACTGTTTTTT.

V usage is TRBV7-6 and J usage is TRBJ2-6; 7 bases agree with TRBD1. There are 16 residues in the CDR3. CDR1 is SGHVS and CDR2 is FNYEAQ in the germline V gene. V dropped 7 bases and J dropped 0; count of bases not matched to a gene: 6. The CDR3 region has the DNA TGTGCCAGCACAGGACAGGCTAGCTCTGGGGCCAACGTCCTGACTTTC. This codes for CASTGQASSGANVLTF.

The J gene is TRBJ2-3, the V gene TRBV2; 11 bases are shared with TRBD1. This CDR3 is built from 15 residues. Germline CDR1 reads SNHLY; CDR2 reads FYNNEI. V lost 10 bases and J lost 1; bases outside the gene matches: 7. The CDR3 DNA is TGTGCCACAGGACAGGGGGCGCCCGGCACAGATACGCAGTATTTT. Translation gives CATGQGAPGTDTQYF.

The V call is TRBV27, the J call TRBJ2-2; TRBD2 might be the D (6 bases). Trimming cost V 5 bases and J 1 base, with 11 bases left between them. Germline CDR1 MNHEY, CDR2 SMNVEV (reference sequence). The CDR3 consists of 15 residues. The CDR3 bases are TGTGCCAGCAGTACTTTAGCGGTGAACACCGGGGAGCTGTTTTTT. Its protein product is CASSTLAVNTGELFF.

CDR3 protein: CASSLYGGRYEQYF. The CDR3 nucleotides are TGCGCCAGCAGCCTTTACGGCGGGAGGTACGAGCAGTACTTC. V usage is TRBV5-1 and J usage is TRBJ2-7; 8 bases align to TRBD2. The ends lost 4 bases at V and 4 bases at J; junction bases unmatched: 7. Germline V gene lookup returns CDR1 SGHRS and CDR2 YFSETQ. This CDR3 has 14 amino acids.

The chain employs TRBV6-5 and TRBJ1-5; 7 bases agree with TRBD1. Germline V gives CDR1 MNHEY, CDR2 SVGAGI. This CDR3 comprises 14 residues. V dropped 6 bases and J dropped 5; count of bases not matched to a gene: 7. CDR3 amino acids: CASRSTGTDQPQHF. CDR3 in DNA: TGTGCCAGCAGATCGACCGGGACAGATCAGCCCCAGCATTTT.

The gene calls are TRBV9 and TRBJ2-7, with TRBD2 as a possible D gene (5 bases). Germline values: CDR1 SGDLS, CDR2 YYNGEE. The ends were cut back, 0 bases at V and 6 bases at J, with 16 bases in the middle. This CDR3 comprises 15 residues. The CDR3 DNA reads as TGTGCCAGCAGCGTAGGGTCGGCGGGCCCGGGCGAGCAGTACTTC. Protein sequence: CASSVGSAGPGEQYF.

The chain recombines TRBV15 with TRBJ2-2, with TRBD2 as a possible D gene (5 bases). Germline lookup yields CDR1 LNHNV and CDR2 YYDKDF (reference sequence). The CDR3 consists of 15 residues. V lost 0 bases to trimming and J lost 8 bases, with 13 bases between them. In DNA, the CDR3 is TGTGCCACCAGCAGAGATCTAGGGAGAGAAGGGGAGCTGTTTTTT. Residues: CATSRDLGREGELFF.

The chain combines TRBV3-1 (or the pseudogene TRBV3-2) with TRBJ2-7; 10 bases line up with TRBD2. This CDR3 is built from 15 residues. Germline-derived CDR1 and CDR2 are LGHDT and YNNKEL (reference sequence). Unmatched junction bases numbered 8, after V lost 2 bases and J lost 7 bases. The CDR3 sequence is CASSQFGTSDQEQYF. The CDR3, as DNA: TGTGCCAGCAGCCAATTCGGGACTAGCGATCAAGAGCAGTACTTC.

This clone was seen once. The rearrangement joins TRBV21-1 to TRBJ1-5; TRBD1, the D gene given by the table, was not confirmed from the DNA. TRBV21-1 is a pseudogene. The CDR3 runs to 16 residues. CDR3 sequence (DNA): TGTGCCAGCAGCAAAGTGCGCCAGGGCGCCAATCAGCCCCAGCATTTT. This codes for CASSKVRQGANQPQHF.

The chain joins TRBV19 to TRBJ2-1, with 8 bases that match TRBD1. From germline, CDR1 is LNHDA and CDR2 SQIVND (reference sequence). CDR3 size: 15 residues. Trimming took 10 bases from V and 2 from J; bases not matched to a gene: 10. In nucleotides, the CDR3 is TGTGCCACGGGGTGGGACAGGTCAACCTACAATGAGCAGTTCTTC. Translated, it gives CATGWDRSTYNEQFF.

In its sample, this clone was seen a few times. The chain uses TRBV9 and TRBJ1-2; perhaps TRBD1 as D (6 bases). Germline V gene data show CDR1 as SGDLS and CDR2 as YYNGEE. This CDR3 is built from 14 residues. V was shortened by 0 bases and J by 8 bases, with 14 bases between the two germline ends. The CDR3 protein is CASSVGAGAKGYTF. Written as DNA, the CDR3 is TGTGCCAGCAGCGTAGGGGCGGGGGCGAAGGGCTACACCTTC.

V gene TRBV20-1 combines with J gene TRBJ1-2, with 7 bases aligning to TRBD1. The CDR3 is 11 residues long. The germline gives CDR1 DFQATT, CDR2 SNEGSKA (reference sequence). The V and J ends lost 8 bases and 2 bases, in that order; junction bases with no gene match: 2. The CDR3 region has the DNA TGCAGTAAACAGGGGAACTATGGCTACACCTTC. Translated: CSKQGNYGYTF.